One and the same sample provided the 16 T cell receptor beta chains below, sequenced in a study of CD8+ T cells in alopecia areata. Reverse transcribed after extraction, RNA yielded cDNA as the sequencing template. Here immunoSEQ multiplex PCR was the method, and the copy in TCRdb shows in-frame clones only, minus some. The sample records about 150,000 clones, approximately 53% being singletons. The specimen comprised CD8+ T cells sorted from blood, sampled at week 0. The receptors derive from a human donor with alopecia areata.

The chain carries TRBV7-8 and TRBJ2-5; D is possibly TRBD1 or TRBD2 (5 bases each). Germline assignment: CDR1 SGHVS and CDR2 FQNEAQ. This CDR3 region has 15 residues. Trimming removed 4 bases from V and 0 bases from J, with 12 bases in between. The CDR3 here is CASSSLMGDQETQYF. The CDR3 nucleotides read TGTGCCAGCAGCTCGTTAATGGGGGACCAAGAGACCCAGTACTTC.

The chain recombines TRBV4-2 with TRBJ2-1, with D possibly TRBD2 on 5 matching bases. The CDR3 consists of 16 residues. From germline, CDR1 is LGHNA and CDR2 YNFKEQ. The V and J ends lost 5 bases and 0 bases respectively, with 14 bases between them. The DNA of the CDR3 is TGTGCCAGCAGCTTCGATGGGGAGAGCTCCTACAATGAGCAGTTCTTC. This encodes CASSFDGESSYNEQFF.

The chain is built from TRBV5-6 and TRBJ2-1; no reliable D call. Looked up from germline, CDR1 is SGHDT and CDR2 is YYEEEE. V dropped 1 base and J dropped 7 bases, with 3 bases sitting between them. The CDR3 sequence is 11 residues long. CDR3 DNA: TGTGCCAGCAGCTTGAGAAATGAGCAGTTCTTC. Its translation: CASSLRNEQFF. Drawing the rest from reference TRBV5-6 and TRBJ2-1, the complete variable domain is DAGVTQSPTHLIKTRGQQVTLRCSPKSGHDTVSWYQQALGQGPQFIFQYYEEEERQRGNFPDRFSGHQFPNYSSELNVNALLLGDSALYLCASSLRNEQFFGPGTRLTVL.

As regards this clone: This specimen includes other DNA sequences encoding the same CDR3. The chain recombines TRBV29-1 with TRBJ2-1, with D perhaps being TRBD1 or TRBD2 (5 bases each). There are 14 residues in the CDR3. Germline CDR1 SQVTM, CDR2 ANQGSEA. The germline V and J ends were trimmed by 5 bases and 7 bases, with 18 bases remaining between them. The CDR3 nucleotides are TGCAGCGTTACTATAATGGGGCTAGCTAATGAGCAGTTCTTC. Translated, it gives CSVTIMGLANEQFF.

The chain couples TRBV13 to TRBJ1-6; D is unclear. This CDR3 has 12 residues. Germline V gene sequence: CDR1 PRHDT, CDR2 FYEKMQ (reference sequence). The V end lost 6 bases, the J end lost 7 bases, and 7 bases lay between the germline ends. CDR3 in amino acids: CASSWENSPLHF. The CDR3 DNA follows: TGTGCCAGCAGTTGGGAAAATTCACCCCTCCACTTT.

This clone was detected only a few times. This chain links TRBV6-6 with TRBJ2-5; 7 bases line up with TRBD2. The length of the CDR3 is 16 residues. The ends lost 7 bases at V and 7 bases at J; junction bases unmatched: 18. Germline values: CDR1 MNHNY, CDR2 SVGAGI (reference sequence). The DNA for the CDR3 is TGTGCCAGCACTTTGCTAGCGGAGCCACCGGGGTTGACCCAGTACTTC. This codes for CASTLLAEPPGLTQYF.

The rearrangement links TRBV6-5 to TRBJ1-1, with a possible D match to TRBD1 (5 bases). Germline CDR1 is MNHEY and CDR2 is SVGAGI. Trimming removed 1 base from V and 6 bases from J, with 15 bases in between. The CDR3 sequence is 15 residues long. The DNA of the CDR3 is TGTGCCAGCAGTTACTACCAGGGCGGGTCCGCTGAAGCTTTCTTT. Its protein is CASSYYQGGSAEAFF.

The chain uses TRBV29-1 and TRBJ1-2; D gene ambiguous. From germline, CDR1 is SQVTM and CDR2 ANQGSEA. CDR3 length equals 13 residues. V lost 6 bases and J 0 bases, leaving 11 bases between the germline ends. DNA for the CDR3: TGCAGCGTCGAGGAACTAGCTAACTATGGCTACACCTTC. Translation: CSVEELANYGYTF.

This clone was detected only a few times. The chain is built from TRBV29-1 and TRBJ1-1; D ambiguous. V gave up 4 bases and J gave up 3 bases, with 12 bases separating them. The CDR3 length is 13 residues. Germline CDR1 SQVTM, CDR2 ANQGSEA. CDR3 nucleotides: TGCAGCGTTGCCCCTAATGCGTACACTGAAGCTTTCTTT. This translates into CSVAPNAYTEAFF.

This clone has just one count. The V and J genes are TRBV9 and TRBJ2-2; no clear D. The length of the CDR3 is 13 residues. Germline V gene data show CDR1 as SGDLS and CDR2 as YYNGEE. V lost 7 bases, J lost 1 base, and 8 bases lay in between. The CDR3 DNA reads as TGTGCCAGCCGATCGGGGAACACCGGGGAGCTGTTTTTT. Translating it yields CASRSGNTGELFF.

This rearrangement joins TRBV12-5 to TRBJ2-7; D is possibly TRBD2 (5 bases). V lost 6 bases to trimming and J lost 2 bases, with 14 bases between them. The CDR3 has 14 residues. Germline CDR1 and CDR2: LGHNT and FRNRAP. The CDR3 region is CASGSGLGPYEQYF. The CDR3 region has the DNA TGTGCTAGTGGGTCGGGGTTGGGCCCCTACGAGCAGTACTTC.

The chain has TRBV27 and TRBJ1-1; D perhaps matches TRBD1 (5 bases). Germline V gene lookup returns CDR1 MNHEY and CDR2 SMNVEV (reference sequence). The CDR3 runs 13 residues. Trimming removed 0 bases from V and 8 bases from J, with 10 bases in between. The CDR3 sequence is CASSLSGQREAFF. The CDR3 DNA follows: TGTGCCAGCAGTTTATCGGGGCAGAGAGAAGCTTTCTTT.

The CDR3: CASSLKTGFYGYTF. CDR3 bases: TGTGCCAGCAGTTTAAAGACAGGATTCTATGGCTACACCTTC. The chain carries TRBV27 and TRBJ1-2; possibly TRBD1 for D (6 bases). The V end was cut by 2 bases, the J end by 4 bases, with 11 bases between. CDR3 length: 14 residues. The germline V gene has CDR1 MNHEY and CDR2 SMNVEV (reference sequence).

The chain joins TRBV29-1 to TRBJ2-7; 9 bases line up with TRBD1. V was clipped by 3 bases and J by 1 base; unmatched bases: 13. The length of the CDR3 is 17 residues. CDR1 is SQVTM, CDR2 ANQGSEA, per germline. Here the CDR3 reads CSVEIWDRERTSYEQYF. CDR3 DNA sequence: TGCAGCGTTGAGATTTGGGACAGGGAAAGGACTTCCTACGAGCAGTACTTC.

In DNA form, the CDR3 reads TGCGCCAGCAGCTTGGGTAGCGGTATAGCCAAAAACATTCAGTACTTC. Translated: CASSLGSGIAKNIQYF. V usage is TRBV5-1 and J usage is TRBJ2-4; the D gene is possibly TRBD2 (6 bases). CDR1 is SGHRS and CDR2 is YFSETQ in the germline V gene. The V end lost 0 bases, the J end lost 0 bases, and 10 bases lay between the germline ends. The CDR3 spans 16 residues.

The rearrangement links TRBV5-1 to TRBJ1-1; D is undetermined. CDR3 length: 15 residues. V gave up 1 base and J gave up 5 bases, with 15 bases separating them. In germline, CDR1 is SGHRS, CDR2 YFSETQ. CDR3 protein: CASSLSSWGRTEAFF. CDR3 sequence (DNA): TGCGCCAGCAGCTTGAGCTCCTGGGGTCGAACTGAAGCTTTCTTT.